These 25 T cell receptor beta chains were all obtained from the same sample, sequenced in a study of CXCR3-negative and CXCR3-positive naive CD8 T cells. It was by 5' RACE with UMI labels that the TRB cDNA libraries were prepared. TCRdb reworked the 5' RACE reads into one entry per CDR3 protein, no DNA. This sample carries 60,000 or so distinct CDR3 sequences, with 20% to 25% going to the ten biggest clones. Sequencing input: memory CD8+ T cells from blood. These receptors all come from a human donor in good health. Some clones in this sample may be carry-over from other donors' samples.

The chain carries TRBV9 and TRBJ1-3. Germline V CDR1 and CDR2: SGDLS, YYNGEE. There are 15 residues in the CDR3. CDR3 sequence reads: CASSVNPASGNTIYF.

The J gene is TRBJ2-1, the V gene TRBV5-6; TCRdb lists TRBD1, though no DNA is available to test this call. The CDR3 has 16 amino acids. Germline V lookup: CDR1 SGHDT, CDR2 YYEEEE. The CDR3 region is CASRRVGTTTYNEQFF.

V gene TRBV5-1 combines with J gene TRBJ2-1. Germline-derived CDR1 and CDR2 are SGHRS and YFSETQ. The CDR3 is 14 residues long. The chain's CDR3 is CASSLAGLAVEQFF.

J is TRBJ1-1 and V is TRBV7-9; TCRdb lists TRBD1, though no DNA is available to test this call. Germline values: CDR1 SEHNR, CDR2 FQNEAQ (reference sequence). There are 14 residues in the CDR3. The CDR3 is CASSRILGGTEAFF. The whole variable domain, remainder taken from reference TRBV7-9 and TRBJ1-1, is DTGVSQNPRHKITKRGQNVTFRCDPISEHNRLYWYRQTLGQGPEFLTYFQNEAQLEKSRLLSDRFSAERPKGSFSTLEIQRTEQGDSAMYLCASSRILGGTEAFFGQGTRLTVV.

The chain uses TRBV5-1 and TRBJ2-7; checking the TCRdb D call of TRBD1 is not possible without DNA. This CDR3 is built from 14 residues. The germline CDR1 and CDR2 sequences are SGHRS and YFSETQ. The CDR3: CASSIDSQGYEQYF.

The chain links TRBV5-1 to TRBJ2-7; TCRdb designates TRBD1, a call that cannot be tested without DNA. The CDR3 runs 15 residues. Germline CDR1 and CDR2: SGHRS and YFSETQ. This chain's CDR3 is CASSSGQGFSYEQYF.

CDR3: CASSSGLAGASSYNELFF. The rearrangement joins TRBV28 to TRBJ2-1; without DNA, the TCRdb call of TRBD2 cannot be checked. CDR1 and CDR2 from the germline V gene are MDHEN and SYDVKM. The CDR3 totals 18 residues.

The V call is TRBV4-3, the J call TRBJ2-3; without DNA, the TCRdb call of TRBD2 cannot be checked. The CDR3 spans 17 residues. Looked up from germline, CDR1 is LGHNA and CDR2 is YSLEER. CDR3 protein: CASSPRPSGGITDTQYF.

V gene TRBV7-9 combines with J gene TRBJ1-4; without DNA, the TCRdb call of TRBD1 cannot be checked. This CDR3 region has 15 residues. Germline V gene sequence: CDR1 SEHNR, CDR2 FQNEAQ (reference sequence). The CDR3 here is CASSTKGGTNEKLFF.

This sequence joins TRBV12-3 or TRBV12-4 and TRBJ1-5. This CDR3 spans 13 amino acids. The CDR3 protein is CASGYTGGQPQHF.

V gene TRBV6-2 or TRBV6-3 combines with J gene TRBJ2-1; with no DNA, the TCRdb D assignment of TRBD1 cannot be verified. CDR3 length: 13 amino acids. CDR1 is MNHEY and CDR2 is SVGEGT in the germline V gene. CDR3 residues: CASSLWSHNEQFF.

The CDR3 sequence is CASSSGQGTPTGTDTQYF. This chain links TRBV5-5 with TRBJ2-3; TCRdb reports TRBD1, a call that lacks DNA to check it against. Germline loops: CDR1 SGHKS, CDR2 YYEKEE (reference sequence). The CDR3 extends over 18 amino acids.

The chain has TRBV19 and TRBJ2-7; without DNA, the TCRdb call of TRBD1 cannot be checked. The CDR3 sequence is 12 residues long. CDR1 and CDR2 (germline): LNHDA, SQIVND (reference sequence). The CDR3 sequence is CASSTGGHEQYF.

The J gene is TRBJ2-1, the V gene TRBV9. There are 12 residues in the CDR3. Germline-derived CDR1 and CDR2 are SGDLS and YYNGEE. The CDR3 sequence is CASSDENNEQFF.

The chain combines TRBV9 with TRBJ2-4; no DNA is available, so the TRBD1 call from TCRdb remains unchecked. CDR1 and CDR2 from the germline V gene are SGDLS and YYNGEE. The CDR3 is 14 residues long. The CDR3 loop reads CASSQTGTKNIQYF.

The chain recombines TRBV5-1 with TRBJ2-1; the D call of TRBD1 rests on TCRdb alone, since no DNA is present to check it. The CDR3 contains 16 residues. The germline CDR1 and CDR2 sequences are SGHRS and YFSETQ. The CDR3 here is CASRGSGTGAYNEQFF.

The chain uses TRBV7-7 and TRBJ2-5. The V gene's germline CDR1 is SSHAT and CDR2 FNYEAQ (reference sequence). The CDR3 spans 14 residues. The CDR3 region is CASSLWSGQEIQYF.

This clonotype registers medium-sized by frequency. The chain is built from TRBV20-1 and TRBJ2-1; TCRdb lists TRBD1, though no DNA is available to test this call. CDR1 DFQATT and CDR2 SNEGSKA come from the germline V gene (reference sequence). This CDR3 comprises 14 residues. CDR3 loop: CSARAGDSYNEQFF.

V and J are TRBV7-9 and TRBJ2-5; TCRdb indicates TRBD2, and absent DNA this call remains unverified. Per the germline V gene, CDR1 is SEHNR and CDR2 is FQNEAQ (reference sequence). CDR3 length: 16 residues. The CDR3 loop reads CASSPVFGTNQETQYF.

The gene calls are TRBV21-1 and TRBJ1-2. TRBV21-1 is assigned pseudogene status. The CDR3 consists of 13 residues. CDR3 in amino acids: CASSQTSYNGYTF.

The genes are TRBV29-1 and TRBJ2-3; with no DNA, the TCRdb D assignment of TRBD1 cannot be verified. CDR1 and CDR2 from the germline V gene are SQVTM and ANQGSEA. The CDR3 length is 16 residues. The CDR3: CSVVLSGTAGWDTQYF.

The CDR3 sequence: CASSQSGTAAYEQYF. The chain is built from TRBV23-1 and TRBJ2-7; TCRdb's D call of TRBD1 is untestable without DNA. TRBV23-1 belongs to the ORF category, with a function that is uncertain. The CDR3 length is 15 residues.

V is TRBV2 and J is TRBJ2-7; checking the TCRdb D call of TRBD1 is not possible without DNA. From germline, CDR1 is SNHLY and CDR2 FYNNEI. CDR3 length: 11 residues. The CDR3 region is CASRGGPGGNF.

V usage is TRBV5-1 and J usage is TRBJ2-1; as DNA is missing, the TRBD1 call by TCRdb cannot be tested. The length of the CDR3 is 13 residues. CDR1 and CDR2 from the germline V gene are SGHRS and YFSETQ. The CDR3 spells CASRSGAGNEQFF. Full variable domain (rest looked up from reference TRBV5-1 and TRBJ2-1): KAGVTQTPRYLIKTRGQQVTLSCSPISGHRSVSWYQQTPGQGLQFLFEYFSETQRNKGNFPGRFSGRQFSNSRSEMNVSTLELGDSALYLCASRSGAGNEQFFGPGTRLTVL.

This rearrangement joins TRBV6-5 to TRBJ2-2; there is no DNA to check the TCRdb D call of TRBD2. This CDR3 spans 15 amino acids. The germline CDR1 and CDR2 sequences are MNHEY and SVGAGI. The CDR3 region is CATAGGPFNTGELFF.